This entry lists 7 T cell receptor beta chains sequenced from one sample in a study of blood T cell repertoires in COVID-19. Measured with immunoSEQ multiplex PCR; TCRdb has only the in-frame clones, and not every one. The repertoire holds approximately 350,000 clones, with 83% as singletons. The sequenced material came from peripheral blood. The receptors come from a man aged 30 to 39 with active or convalescent COVID-19.

The chain recombines TRBV7-8 with TRBJ2-3, with 7 bases lining up with TRBD2. The CDR3 has 15 amino acids. Germline V CDR1 and CDR2: SGHVS, FQNEAQ. V lost 3 bases and J lost 6; bases outside the gene matches: 9. CDR3 DNA sequence: TGTGCCAGCAGCTTCCCCCCCCTACTAGCGGATACGCAGTATTTT. Protein product: CASSFPPLLADTQYF.

This chain joins TRBV5-1 and TRBJ2-2; TRBD2 matches at 10 bases. This CDR3 comprises 16 residues. After removal of 1 base from V and 6 bases from J, the junction contained 6 bases not matched to a gene. Germline V gene lookup returns CDR1 SGHRS and CDR2 YFSETQ. CDR3 amino acids: CASSLWASGSSGELFF. CDR3 sequence (DNA): TGCGCCAGCAGCTTGTGGGCTAGCGGGAGTTCCGGGGAGCTGTTTTTT.

The chain has TRBV5-1 and TRBJ2-7; 7 nucleotides agree with TRBD2. Germline loops: CDR1 SGHRS, CDR2 YFSETQ. V lost 0 bases, J lost 0 bases, and 6 bases stayed unmatched. The CDR3 has 16 amino acids. Here the CDR3 DNA reads TGCGCCAGCAGCTTGGAAGGTTGGGACTACTCCTACGAGCAGTACTTC. Translated: CASSLEGWDYSYEQYF.

The chain is built from TRBV9 and TRBJ1-4; D possibly corresponds to TRBD1 (6 bases). In germline, CDR1 is SGDLS, CDR2 YYNGEE. This CDR3 has 15 residues. Deletions cut 0 bases from V and 8 bases from J, with 14 bases between. The CDR3: CASSVGVQGAEKLFF. The CDR3 DNA follows: TGTGCCAGCAGCGTAGGCGTACAGGGAGCCGAAAAACTGTTTTTT.

The chain has TRBV18 and TRBJ1-6; TRBD1 aligns across 7 bases. CDR1 is KGHSH, CDR2 LQKENI, per germline. Germline trimming cut 3 bases from V and 9 bases from J; bases unmatched to any gene: 5. This CDR3 has 14 amino acids. CDR3 DNA sequence: TGTGCCAGCTCACCCAGGGACAGATCTTCACCCCTCCACTTT. Protein product: CASSPRDRSSPLHF. The full variable domain, completed using reference TRBV18 and TRBJ1-6, is NAGVMQNPRHLVRRRGQEARLRCSPMKGHSHVYWYRQLPEEGLKFMVYLQKENIIDESGMPKERFSAEFPKEGPSILRIQQVVRGDSAAYFCASSPRDRSSPLHFGNGTRLTVT.

V and J are TRBV7-2 and TRBJ1-5, with D hard to call. This CDR3 is 13 amino acids long. Germline CDR1 SGHTA, CDR2 FQGNSA. Trimming shortened V by 8 bases and J by 2 bases, and 10 bases separated the two germline ends. The CDR3 nucleotides are TGTGCCAGCTCAGGCCAGGGCAATCAGCCCCAGCATTTT. This encodes CASSGQGNQPQHF.

This rearrangement joins TRBV29-1 to TRBJ2-1, with 8 bases fitting TRBD2. The J segment lost 8 bases and the V segment lost 8 bases, leaving 5 bases of the junction unmatched. The CDR3 is 11 residues long. The germline V gene encodes CDR1 SQVTM and CDR2 ANQGSEA. The CDR3 loop is CSSTGGDEQFF. The DNA for the CDR3 is TGCAGCTCCACCGGGGGGGATGAGCAGTTCTTC.